A selection of T cell receptor beta chains follows, all from one sample in a study of T cell responses to AZD1222 COVID-19 vaccine. Repertoires were generated with immunoSEQ multiplex PCR, while TCRdb's copy carries only in-frame clones and drops some. In the table there are approximately 170,000 clones, approximately 95% of which are singletons. The specimen was peripheral blood, collected on day 0 of AZD1222 vaccination. The receptor source for this set is an adult in good health. The CDR3 runs from the conserved cysteine through the conserved F or W. The D gene is left open where the match is weak. A row's size may be missing; if present it is once, few, many or a size class.

d_gene,v_gene,abundance,j_gene,CDR3nt,CDR3aa
-,TRBV5-4,few,TRBJ1-6,TGTGCCAGCAGCTTGTACGGAATTAATTCACCCCTCCACTTT,CASSLYGINSPLHF
-,TRBV4-1,once,TRBJ2-1,TGCGCCAGCAGCCAAGTCTACGGAGATGAGCAGTTCTTC,CASSQVYGDEQFF
-,TRBV29-1,-,TRBJ2-5,TGCAGCGTTGAAGTACCCGGGGAAAAAGAGACCCAGTACTTC,CSVEVPGEKETQYF
-,TRBV30,-,TRBJ1-1,TGTGCCTGGAGTGTGGACACAATGAACACTGAAGCTTTCTTT,CAWSVDTMNTEAFF
-,TRBV21-1,-,TRBJ1-2,-,CASSKVGQGAFYGYTF
-,TRBV10-1,-,TRBJ1-3,TGCGCCAGCAGTTCTCTCCAAGGAGGTACTGGAAACACCATATATTTT,CASSSLQGGTGNTIYF
-,TRBV10-1,-,TRBJ1-2,TGCGCCAGCAGTGAGTCAACTACCGGGTATGGCTACACCTTC,CASSESTTGYGYTF
-,TRBV27,-,TRBJ2-7,TGTGCCAGCAGTTTGGCAGGTTCCTACGAGCAGTACTTC,CASSLAGSYEQYF
-,TRBV15,-,TRBJ1-2,TGTGCCACCAGCAGAGACGGGGGTAACTATGGCTACACCTTC,CATSRDGGNYGYTF
-,TRBV7-9,once,TRBJ1-4,TGTGCCAGCAGAGCTGTTGACGAAAAACTGTTTTTT,CASRAVDEKLFF
TRBD1,TRBV28,-,TRBJ1-2,TGTGCCAGCACTATGGGGGACAGGAAGCATGGCTACACCTTC,CASTMGDRKHGYTF
-,TRBV6-5,-,TRBJ1-5,TGTGCCAGCAGGTGGACGGATAGCAATCAGCCCCAGCATTTT,CASRWTDSNQPQHF
TRBD1,TRBV7-9,few,TRBJ2-7,TGTGCCAGCAGCAGACCAACAGGGGGTGTCTACGAGCAGTACTTC,CASSRPTGGVYEQYF
TRBD1,TRBV4-1,-,TRBJ1-5,TGCGCCAGCAGCCAAATCGGGGACAGGGGGCTTCATCAGCCCCAGCATTTT,CASSQIGDRGLHQPQHF
-,TRBV7-9,-,TRBJ2-3,TGTGCCAGCAGCTTAGATGGAGGGATCGGCACAGATACGCAGTATTTT,CASSLDGGIGTDTQYF
-,TRBV6-5,-,TRBJ2-1,TGTGCCAGCAGCTTCACGGGGAGCTCCTACAATGAGCAGTTCTTC,CASSFTGSSYNEQFF
TRBD2,TRBV18,-,TRBJ2-1,TGTGCCAGCTCACCGACTCTAGCGGGGGGGAACAATGAGCAGTTCTTC,CASSPTLAGGNNEQFF
-,TRBV5-1,-,TRBJ2-1,TGCGCCAGCAGCTCGGGGTCAAACCAACGGGAGCAGTTCTTC,CASSSGSNQREQFF
-,TRBV19,-,TRBJ1-2,TGTGCCAGTAGTCTCTGGGGGGATAACTATGGCTACACCTTC,CASSLWGDNYGYTF
-,TRBV29-1,-,TRBJ1-1,TGCAGCGTCCTTGGACAAATGAACACTGAAGCTTTCTTT,CSVLGQMNTEAFF
TRBD1,TRBV5-8,-,TRBJ2-7,TGTGCCAGCAACGGTCGGACAGGAATGAACTACGAGCAGTACTTC,CASNGRTGMNYEQYF
TRBD1,TRBV27,-,TRBJ1-5,TGTGCCAGCAGTTTAGTGGGACAGGGGGTTAGGCAGCCCCAGCATTTT,CASSLVGQGVRQPQHF
TRBD2,TRBV29-1,-,TRBJ2-2,TGCAGCGTTATCCAGACTAGCGGGGCGGGCACCGGGGAGCTGTTTTTT,CSVIQTSGAGTGELFF
-,TRBV5-1,-,TRBJ2-3,TGCGCCAGCAGCTTGGATGCAGGCAGTACGCCAAGCGGAGATACGCAGTATTTT,CASSLDAGSTPSGDTQYF
-,TRBV5-1,-,TRBJ1-2,TGCGCCAGCAGCTTGGGCAGGGTGGGCTATGGCTACACCTTC,CASSLGRVGYGYTF
-,TRBV9,-,TRBJ1-1,TGTGCCAGCAGCGGGGGTCTCTGGGCGGACACTGAAGCTTTCTTT,CASSGGLWADTEAFF
TRBD2,TRBV11-2,-,TRBJ2-3,TGTGCCAGCAGCTTCCTAGCGGGGGGGCCCGGGGATACGCAGTATTTT,CASSFLAGGPGDTQYF
-,TRBV5-1,once,TRBJ1-6,TGCGCCAGCAGGGTCGGGGAGGGTCCATCACCCCTCCACTTT,CASRVGEGPSPLHF
-,TRBV11-2,-,TRBJ2-7,TGTGCCAGCAGCTCAGAGGGATACAATTTCAGGGGGGAGTACGAGCAGTACTTC,CASSSEGYNFRGEYEQYF
TRBD2,TRBV3-1/TRBV3-2,-,TRBJ2-7,TGTGCCAGCAGCCCGATAGCGGGAGGGCTCTACGAGCAGTACTTC,CASSPIAGGLYEQYF
-,TRBV6-5,-,TRBJ2-7,TGTGCCAGCACCTCAATGCAGGGGGACTACTACGAGCAGTACTTC,CASTSMQGDYYEQYF
TRBD1,TRBV11-2,-,TRBJ2-1,TGTGCCAGCAGCTCGTTGACAGGGCATAGCAGAAGATACTACAATGAGCAGTTCTTC,CASSSLTGHSRRYYNEQFF
-,TRBV5-6,-,TRBJ2-3,TGTGCCAGCAGCTTGGCTGGATTACACACAGATACGCAGTATTTT,CASSLAGLHTDTQYF
-,TRBV19,-,TRBJ1-1,TGTGCCAGTAGTATTTTATCGCTCGGAAGGGGTGAAGCTTTCTTT,CASSILSLGRGEAFF
-,TRBV6-5,-,TRBJ2-7,TGTGCCAGCAGTTATGTTGGGCAGGGAGGCTACGAGCAGTACTTC,CASSYVGQGGYEQYF
TRBD1,TRBV24-1,-,TRBJ2-1,TGTGCCACCAGTGATTTGCTCGACAGGGACAATGAGCAGTTCTTC,CATSDLLDRDNEQFF
TRBD1,TRBV29-1,-,TRBJ1-1,TGCAGCGTTGGGAGACAGGGGGCGGCTTTCTTT,CSVGRQGAAFF
-,TRBV7-7,-,TRBJ2-5,TGTGCCAGCAGCTTAAATACCGGGAACCAAGAGACCCAGTACTTC,CASSLNTGNQETQYF
TRBD1,TRBV5-1,-,TRBJ2-1,TGCGCCAGCAGCTACAGGGGGCCCGGGAGCTCCTACAATGAGCAGTTCTTC,CASSYRGPGSSYNEQFF
TRBD1,TRBV5-1,once,TRBJ2-5,TGCGCCAGCAGCTTGGATGGGACAGGGCTAGAGACCCAGTACTTC,CASSLDGTGLETQYF
-,TRBV9,-,TRBJ1-2,TGTGCCAGCAGCGGCTCCCCCTCGGGGCTTATAGGCTATGGCTACACCTTC,CASSGSPSGLIGYGYTF
-,TRBV14,-,TRBJ2-7,TGTGCCAGCAGCTCGGACAACTACGAGCAGTACTTC,CASSSDNYEQYF
TRBD2,TRBV10-1,-,TRBJ2-7,TGCGCCAGCAGCCGCGGGACTAGCGGGAGGGCCGGGTACGAGCAGTACTTC,CASSRGTSGRAGYEQYF
-,TRBV11-2,-,TRBJ1-1,TGTGCCAGCAGCCCCGGGAGGGGTTCGAACACTGAAGCTTTCTTT,CASSPGRGSNTEAFF
-,TRBV10-3,once,TRBJ2-2,TGTGCCATCATTGGAGGGGTGGCCGGGGAGCTGTTTTTT,CAIIGGVAGELFF
-,TRBV25-1,-,TRBJ2-7,TGTGCCAGCAGTGTCGGGACTCCCGACTCCTACGAGCAGTACTTC,CASSVGTPDSYEQYF
-,TRBV11-2,-,TRBJ2-7,TGTGCCAGCAGCTTCGCTGGTTTCTACGAGCAGTACTTC,CASSFAGFYEQYF
-,TRBV3-1/TRBV3-2,-,TRBJ1-2,TGTGCCAGCAGCCAAGATTTTGTCAAGCCTAGTGGCTACACCTTC,CASSQDFVKPSGYTF
-,TRBV5-1,-,TRBJ2-5,TGCGCCAGCAGCTTAACAGGGATGGAGACCCAGTACTTC,CASSLTGMETQYF
-,TRBV6-5,once,TRBJ1-6,TGTGCCAGCATTCACGGACCGGATTATAATTCACCCCTCCACTTT,CASIHGPDYNSPLHF
TRBD1,TRBV3-1/TRBV3-2,-,TRBJ1-1,TGTGCCAGCAGCCAAGACAGGGGGTACACTGAAGCTTTCTTT,CASSQDRGYTEAFF
-,TRBV19,-,TRBJ1-5,TGTGCCAGTAGTATTGTGTCTGTCGGGCAGCCCCAGCATTTT,CASSIVSVGQPQHF